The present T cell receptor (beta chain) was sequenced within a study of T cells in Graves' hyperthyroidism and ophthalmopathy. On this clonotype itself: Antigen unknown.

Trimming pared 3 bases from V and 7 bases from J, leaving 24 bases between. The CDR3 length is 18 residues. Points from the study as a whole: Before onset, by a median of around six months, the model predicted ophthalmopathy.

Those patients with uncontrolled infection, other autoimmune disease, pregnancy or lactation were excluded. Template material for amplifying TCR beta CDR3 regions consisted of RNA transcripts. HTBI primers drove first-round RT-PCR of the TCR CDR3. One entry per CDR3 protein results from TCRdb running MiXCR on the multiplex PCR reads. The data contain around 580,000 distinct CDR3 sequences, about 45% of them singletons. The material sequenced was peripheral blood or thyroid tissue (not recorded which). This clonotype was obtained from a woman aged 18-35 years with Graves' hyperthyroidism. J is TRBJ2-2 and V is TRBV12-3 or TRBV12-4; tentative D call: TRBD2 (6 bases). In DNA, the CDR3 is TGTGCCAGCAGTTTCTTAGGGACTCCATTAAAATTGAACGGGGAGCTGTTTTTT. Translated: CASSFLGTPLKLNGELFF.